The clone carrying this T cell receptor (beta chain) was counted a few times. Its target is not known. Regarding time point: after neoadjuvant nivolumab, at surgical resection. The data are from a study of neoadjuvant anti-PD-1 for oral cavity cancer. Study-level background: Patients mostly received three to four biweekly nivolumab doses at 3 mg/kg before surgery.

The CDR3 totals 12 residues. Trimming took 8 bases from V and 3 from J, leaving 11 bases between them. CDR1 is MNHEY, CDR2 SMNVEV, per germline (reference sequence). The table came from immunoSEQ multiplex PCR; TCRdb's copy has only in-frame clones and leaves some out. The sample yields some 70,000 clones, around 83% seen once. General study findings and limits: PBMC Gini-index clonality exceeded responders' in non-responders post-nivolumab.

This chain links TRBV27 with TRBJ2-7, with D possibly TRBD2 on 5 matching bases. This TCR was sampled from a person between 40 and 79 years old with oral cavity squamous cell carcinoma. Here the sequenced sample was PBMCs, taken after nivolumab (anti-PD-1) treatment. CDR3 protein: CASFSASYEQYF. The CDR3, as DNA: TGTGCCAGCTTTAGCGCAAGCTACGAGCAGTACTTC.